This T cell receptor beta chain was recovered during a study of T-cell memory formation after mild COVID-19. Germline-derived CDR1 and CDR2 are KGHSH and LQKENI. The V and J ends lost 2 bases and 6 bases respectively, with 16 bases between them. This CDR3 has 16 residues. From the 5' RACE reads, TCRdb called clonotypes with MiXCR, one entry per CDR3 protein. The repertoire holds fewer than 700,000 distinct CDR3 sequences, 20% to 25% seen once, with around 9.2% in the top ten. Study observations and caveats: Cross-reactive memory seemingly joined, as some responding clones were found in pre-infection memory.

This clonotype showed up just a few times. The antigen is unknown. This receptor was obtained from an adult woman who had mild COVID-19 (a few samples of this study predate the infection). Cell type and time point are not known. V usage is TRBV18 and J usage is TRBJ2-2; D gene uncertain. The sample taken for sequencing was PBMCs or a T cell subset sorted from them (not recorded which). The CDR3 DNA reads as TGTGCCAGCTCACCATCGGAGAGTGCCATTTCCGGGGAGCTGTTTTTT. Translating gives CASSPSESAISGELFF.